These 16 T cell receptor beta chains were all obtained from the same sample, sequenced in a study of T cells after yellow fever vaccination. TCRdb itself ran the 5' RACE reads through MiXCR, one entry per CDR3 protein. The repertoire holds 620,000 or so distinct CDR3 sequences, with about a sixth as singletons. The sequencing used PBMCs, collected more than 4 days after the first yellow fever vaccination. Receptors originate from a man aged 18-30 years who received the YFV17D yellow fever vaccine.

The chain couples TRBV6-5 to TRBJ1-1; no clear D. V was clipped by 2 bases and J by 7 bases, with 14 bases between them. Germline CDR1 and CDR2: MNHEY and SVGAGI. This CDR3 contains 14 residues. CDR3 loop: CASSYRYKLGEAFF. The DNA of the CDR3 is TGTGCCAGCAGTTACCGTTACAAACTAGGTGAAGCTTTCTTT.

The chain recombines TRBV7-2 with TRBJ2-2; D uncertain. This CDR3 region has 15 residues. Trimming pared 2 bases from V and 5 bases from J, leaving 12 bases between. The V gene's germline CDR1 is SGHTA and CDR2 FQGNSA. CDR3 in DNA: TGTGCCAGCAGCTTATCGACCCCCGGGACCGGGGAGCTGTTTTTT. This translates into CASSLSTPGTGELFF.

This clonotype was counted a few times. The rearrangement joins TRBV3-1 to TRBJ1-2; unclear D gene. Germline assignment: CDR1 LGHDT and CDR2 YNNKEL (reference sequence). This CDR3 spans 15 amino acids. Trimming stripped 0 bases from V and 4 bases from J, with 12 bases between. DNA for the CDR3: TGTGCCAGCAGCCAAGATCTACAGCCTCCCTATGGCTACACCTTC. This codes for CASSQDLQPPYGYTF.

The chain carries TRBV7-2 and TRBJ2-2, with D perhaps matching TRBD2 (7 bases). In germline, CDR1 is SGHTA, CDR2 FQGNSA. The CDR3 has 14 amino acids. Trimming pared 8 bases from V and 2 bases from J, leaving 12 bases between. CDR3 protein: CASGRGGNTGELFF. CDR3 nucleotides: TGTGCCAGCGGGAGGGGGGGAAACACCGGGGAGCTGTTTTTT. Supplemented by reference TRBV7-2 and TRBJ2-2, the full variable domain reads GAGVSQSPSNKVTEKGKDVELRCDPISGHTALYWYRQSLGQGLEFLIYFQGNSAPDKSGLPSDRFSAERTGGSVSTLTIQRTQQEDSAVYLCASGRGGNTGELFFGEGSRLTVL.

The chain recombines TRBV20-1 with TRBJ2-1; the match to TRBD2 covers 10 bases. The CDR3 sequence is 14 residues long. Looked up from germline, CDR1 is DFQATT and CDR2 is SNEGSKA (reference sequence). Trimming took 5 bases from V and 5 from J; bases not matched to a gene: 6. The DNA of the CDR3 is TGCAGTGCTCCTAGCGGGGGCCTACACAATGAGCAGTTCTTC. Translation gives CSAPSGGLHNEQFF.

A few counts support this clonotype. The chain has TRBV4-2 and TRBJ2-7; D remains unclear. Germline V gene lookup returns CDR1 LGHNA and CDR2 YNFKEQ. The CDR3 runs to 14 residues. The ends were cut back, 2 bases at V and 0 bases at J, with 8 bases in the middle. CDR3: CASSQLSSSYEQYF. The CDR3, as DNA: TGTGCCAGCAGCCAACTCTCTAGCTCCTACGAGCAGTACTTC.

This clonotype was seen a handful of times. V is TRBV30 and J is TRBJ2-7; no firm D call. Germline V CDR1 and CDR2: GTSNPN, SVGIG (reference sequence). This CDR3 comprises 14 residues. The ends were cut back, 1 base at V and 5 bases at J, with 15 bases in the middle. In nucleotides, the CDR3 is TGTGCCTGGAGTGGGTGGTCTAGTCGGGACGAGCAGTACTTC. Translating gives CAWSGWSSRDEQYF.

This clonotype occurred many times. The J gene is TRBJ2-2, the V gene TRBV5-1; no clear D. This CDR3 comprises 14 residues. The V gene's germline CDR1 is SGHRS and CDR2 YFSETQ. V shed 2 bases and J shed 1 base, with 6 bases lying between them. CDR3 DNA: TGCGCCAGCAGCTTCGACGGGAACACCGGGGAGCTGTTTTTT. It specifies CASSFDGNTGELFF.

The chain carries TRBV19 and TRBJ2-1; weak D call: TRBD1 (6 bases). The germline V and J ends were trimmed by 7 bases and 2 bases, with 18 bases remaining between them. Germline V gene lookup returns CDR1 LNHDA and CDR2 SQIVND (reference sequence). The CDR3 has 16 residues. The CDR3 sequence is CASTLIPGAAYNEQFF. The CDR3 DNA follows: TGTGCCAGTACCCTAATCCCAGGGGCGGCCTACAATGAGCAGTTCTTC.

The chain couples TRBV14 to TRBJ2-3, with D possibly being TRBD1 or TRBD2 (5 bases each). Germline CDR1 and CDR2: SGHDN and FVKESK. V was cut by 8 bases and J by 6 bases, with 9 bases left in between. The length of the CDR3 is 11 residues. CDR3 sequence (DNA): TGTGCCAGCCAATGGGGGGATACGCAGTATTTT. It encodes CASQWGDTQYF.

V gene TRBV6-5 combines with J gene TRBJ2-3, with 9 positions matching TRBD2. CDR1 is MNHEY and CDR2 is SVGAGI in the germline V gene. V was pared by 2 bases and J by 8 bases, with 11 bases of the junction left unmatched. This CDR3 has 16 residues. CDR3 amino acids: CASSYPTGGGAGTQYF. The CDR3 DNA follows: TGTGCCAGCAGTTACCCCACTGGCGGGGGGGCCGGTACGCAGTATTTT.

This clonotype was seen more than once but under ten times. This sequence joins TRBV6-2 or TRBV6-3 and TRBJ2-7, with D perhaps matching TRBD1 or TRBD2 (6 bases each). The CDR3 contains 13 residues. From germline, CDR1 is MNHEY and CDR2 SVGEGT. V was cut by 5 bases and J by 4 bases, with 12 bases left in between. CDR3 coding DNA: TGTGCCAGCAGTAAAGGGGGGCTTTACGAGCAGTACTTC. Its translation is CASSKGGLYEQYF.

This chain links TRBV10-3 with TRBJ1-1; 7 bases are a match to TRBD1. The CDR3 contains 14 residues. The V gene's germline CDR1 is ENHRY and CDR2 SYGVKD. V shed 10 bases, J shed 2 bases, and the junction held 10 bases outside the gene matches. The CDR3 reads CATNTGTVNTEAFF. The CDR3 DNA reads as TGTGCCACCAATACCGGGACAGTCAACACTGAAGCTTTCTTT.

This clonotype was picked up a small number of times. The chain is built from TRBV18 and TRBJ2-7; 7 bases line up with TRBD1. This CDR3 has 12 residues. Germline lookup yields CDR1 KGHSH and CDR2 LQKENI. Trimming at V came to 5 bases and at J to 8 bases, leaving 6 bases not matched to a gene. The CDR3 protein is CASSVDREKQYF. CDR3 in DNA: TGTGCCAGCTCAGTAGACAGGGAAAAGCAGTACTTC.

This clonotype was seen more than once but under ten times. V and J are TRBV6-2 or TRBV6-3 and TRBJ2-7, with 7 bases lining up with TRBD1. The CDR3 loop spans 17 amino acids. With 1 base clipped from V and 1 base from J, the junction kept 10 bases outside the gene matches. Germline lookup yields CDR1 MNHEY and CDR2 SVGEGT. CDR3 sequence reads: CASSYWVTADRSYEQYF. The DNA for the CDR3 is TGTGCCAGCAGTTACTGGGTGACGGCGGACAGGTCCTACGAGCAGTACTTC.

The chain couples TRBV12-3 or TRBV12-4 to TRBJ2-3; TRBD2 might be the D (6 bases). This CDR3 has 13 residues. V lost 4 bases and J 10 bases, leaving 15 bases between the germline ends. The CDR3 region is CASSSAHQRAQYF. The DNA of the CDR3 is TGTGCCAGCAGTTCAGCCCACCAGCGGGCGCAGTATTTT.